These 18 T cell receptor beta chains came from one sample sequenced in a study of metastatic and nonmetastatic thyroid tumors (dated by TCRdb to 2019 to 2021). Receptor amplification or capture employed PCR. The sequencing machine was an Illumina HiSeq 4000. TCRdb reran the public reads through fastp at Q25 and MiXCR, keeping productive beta chains. The sample profile shows about 92,000 clones; more than 12% of them were found once. The ten largest clones represent about 3.6% of the sample. Before undergoing thyroid surgery, none of the patients had been given any kind of treatment. Input material: blood. The receptors come from a female donor with papillary thyroid cancer or a benign thyroid nodule (not recorded which). Some clones in this sample may be carry-over from other donors' samples.

This clone showed up many times. The rearrangement links TRBV28 to TRBJ1-6; TRBD1 might be the D (5 bases). Germline V lookup: CDR1 MDHEN, CDR2 SYDVKM. This CDR3 comprises 19 residues. The V end lost 2 bases, the J end lost 0 bases, and 17 bases lay between the germline ends. The CDR3 bases are TGTGCCAGCAGTTTAGGGGCCATAAATCAGGGCTCCTATAATTCACCCCTCCACTTT. Translating gives CASSLGAINQGSYNSPLHF.

This clone was seen ten or more times. The chain couples TRBV7-2 to TRBJ1-1; unclear D gene. Looked up from germline, CDR1 is SGHTA and CDR2 is FQGNSA. This CDR3 has 13 amino acids. Trimming removed 5 bases at V and 1 base at J, with 8 bases between. CDR3 in DNA: TGTGCCAGCAGCGTCACAACGAACACTGAAGCTTTCTTT. Translating it yields CASSVTTNTEAFF.

About this clone: A much larger clone differs by one base, so this may be a read error. This rearrangement joins TRBV3-1 to TRBJ1-1; D might be TRBD1 (5 bases). Per germline, CDR1 LGHDT and CDR2 YNNKEL (reference sequence). This CDR3 is built from 15 residues. CDR3 residues: CVSSQKSGGGTEAFF. CDR3 bases: TGTGTCAGCAGCCAGAAATCTGGGGGTGGCACTGAAGCTTTCTTT. The complete variable domain, with remaining parts taken from reference TRBV3-1 and TRBJ1-1, reads DTAVSQTPKYLVTQMGNDKSIKCEQNLGHDTMYWYKQDSKKFLKIMFSYNNKELIINETVPNRFSPKSPDKAHLNLHINSLELGDSAVYFCVSSQKSGGGTEAFFGQGTRLTVV.

This clone was seen ten or more times. Other DNA sequences in this specimen translate into the identical CDR3. J is TRBJ2-7 and V is TRBV12-5; no clear D. The V end was cut by 10 bases, the J end by 4 bases, with 2 bases between. This CDR3 has 8 residues. Germline lookup yields CDR1 LGHNT and CDR2 FRNRAP. Here the CDR3 DNA reads TGTGCTACGTACGAGCAGTACTTC. Translated, it gives CATYEQYF.

This clone has only a few counts. A much more abundant neighbour one base away suggests this may be a read error. Here the CDR3 reads CATSRDLALTGELSF. In DNA form, the CDR3 reads TGTGCCACCAGCAGAGATTTAGCGCTCACCGGGGAGCTGTCTTTT. The chain has TRBV15 and TRBJ2-2, with D perhaps matching TRBD2 (5 bases). The CDR3 runs 15 residues. Germline V gives CDR1 LNHNV, CDR2 YYDKDF (reference sequence).

This clone was recorded many times. The rearrangement joins TRBV6-1 to TRBJ2-3; D is ambiguous. CDR3 size: 14 residues. The germline V and J ends were trimmed by 7 bases and 1 base, with 12 bases remaining between them. CDR1 and CDR2 from the germline V gene are MNHNS and SASEGT. The CDR3 protein is CASKRETGTDTQYF. In DNA form, the CDR3 reads TGTGCCAGCAAGCGAGAAACTGGCACAGATACGCAGTATTTT.

This clone was recorded at least ten times. The J gene is TRBJ2-1, the V gene TRBV28; D remains unclear. The CDR3 is 13 amino acids. Germline V gene lookup returns CDR1 MDHEN and CDR2 SYDVKM. Trimming stripped 6 bases from V and 4 bases from J, with 10 bases between. CDR3: CASSAVGYNEQFF. The CDR3 DNA is TGTGCCAGCAGCGCAGTCGGGTACAATGAGCAGTTCTTC.

This clone came up many times. The chain links TRBV4-2 to TRBJ2-7, with 10 positions matching TRBD2. V shed 6 bases and J 7 bases; nucleotides not matched to a gene: 15. Germline CDR1 is LGHNA and CDR2 is YNFKEQ. CDR3 length: 16 amino acids. The CDR3 region is CASSRLAGARGGEQYF. CDR3 sequence (DNA): TGTGCCAGCAGTAGGCTAGCGGGGGCCCGCGGGGGGGAGCAGTACTTC.

There are many counts of this clone. The J gene is TRBJ1-5, the V gene TRBV28; D gene ambiguous. The V end was cut by 5 bases, the J end by 0 bases, with 5 bases between. This CDR3 comprises 13 residues. Germline loops: CDR1 MDHEN, CDR2 SYDVKM. CDR3: CASSVYSNQPQHF. The CDR3 DNA sequence: TGTGCCAGCAGTGTATATAGCAATCAGCCCCAGCATTTT.

In this sample, this clone turned up many times. The rearrangement links TRBV2 to TRBJ2-3; 7 nucleotides agree with TRBD1. The junction had 6 bases not matched to a gene; V was cut back by 6 bases and J by 3 bases. The CDR3 totals 14 residues. Germline V CDR1 and CDR2: SNHLY, FYNNEI. CDR3 amino acids: CASRSDRVTDTQYF. CDR3 sequence (DNA): TGTGCCAGCAGGTCCGACAGGGTTACAGATACGCAGTATTTT.

Only a few counts were recorded for this clone. This chain joins TRBV12-3 or TRBV12-4 and TRBJ1-2; D is perhaps TRBD1 (6 bases). The CDR3 is 14 amino acids. V lost 6 bases to trimming and J lost 6 bases, with 17 bases between them. The chain's CDR3 is CASSLLGAHNGYTF. DNA for the CDR3: TGTGCCAGCAGCCTGCTGGGGGCTCATAATGGCTACACCTTC.

The chain carries TRBV5-4 and TRBJ2-3, with D perhaps TRBD2 (6 bases). The V and J ends lost 4 bases and 4 bases respectively, with 13 bases between them. CDR1 is SGHNT, CDR2 YYREEE, per germline (reference sequence). The CDR3 has 14 residues. Here the CDR3 DNA reads TGTGCCAGCAGCCTCCGGAGGGAGGCAGATACGCAGTATTTT. It encodes CASSLRREADTQYF.

This clone was detected only a few times. The gene calls are TRBV19 and TRBJ2-5; D might be TRBD2 (7 bases). Trimming cost V 5 bases and J 4 bases, with 20 bases left between them. CDR1 LNHDA and CDR2 SQIVND come from the germline V gene (reference sequence). CDR3 size: 16 residues. In DNA form, the CDR3 reads TGTGCCAGTAGTCGCCAGGGGAGGGAGTTGGGAGAGACCCAGTACTTC. Protein: CASSRQGRELGETQYF. Supplemented by reference TRBV19 and TRBJ2-5, the full variable domain reads DGGITQSPKYLFRKEGQNVTLSCEQNLNHDAMYWYRQDPGQGLRLIYYSQIVNDFQKGDIAEGYSVSREKKESFPLTVTSAQKNPTAFYLCASSRQGRELGETQYFGPGTRLLVL.

In its sample, this clone was seen many times. The rearrangement joins TRBV25-1 to TRBJ2-1; D gene uncertain. This CDR3 spans 15 amino acids. CDR1 and CDR2 (germline): MGHDK, SYGVNS. Between the trimmed V and J ends, which lost 4 bases and 0 bases, there was a span of 10 bases. The chain's CDR3 is CASSVFKSSYNEQFF. The CDR3 bases are TGTGCCAGCAGTGTGTTCAAGAGCTCCTACAATGAGCAGTTCTTC.

This clone was found many times. The J gene is TRBJ2-6, the V gene TRBV3-1; D may correspond to TRBD1 or TRBD2 (5 bases each). The CDR3 sequence is 14 residues long. The ends were cut back, 4 bases at V and 2 bases at J, with 6 bases in the middle. The V gene's germline CDR1 is LGHDT and CDR2 YNNKEL (reference sequence). The CDR3 reads CASSRGTGANVLTF. In DNA, the CDR3 is TGTGCCAGCAGCCGGGGGACTGGGGCCAACGTCCTGACTTTC.

This clone was found a few times. Given a much more abundant clone one base away, this may be a read error. This chain joins TRBV9 and TRBJ2-2; a possible D gene is TRBD1 (6 bases). CDR1 SGDLS and CDR2 YYNGEE come from the germline V gene. CDR3 size: 16 residues. The CDR3 here is CASSHLDGQNTGELSF. CDR3 sequence (DNA): TGTGCCAGCAGCCACCTGGACGGACAGAACACCGGGGAGCTGTCTTTT.

This clone showed up just a few times. Within the sample, other DNA sequences also encode this same CDR3. The rearrangement uses TRBV20-1 and TRBJ1-5; D gene unclear. CDR1 is DFQATT, CDR2 SNEGSKA, per germline (reference sequence). V lost 5 bases to trimming and J lost 4 bases, with 15 bases between them. CDR3 length: 14 residues. The CDR3 reads CSALLGRGNQPQHF. The CDR3 coding sequence is TGCAGTGCTCTCCTAGGTCGGGGAAATCAGCCCCAGCATTTT.

This chain joins TRBV11-2 and TRBJ2-7, with D hard to call. The CDR3 consists of 11 residues. Between the trimmed V and J ends, which lost 6 bases and 6 bases, there was a span of 9 bases. Germline CDR1 SGHAT, CDR2 FQNNGV. The CDR3 DNA reads as TGTGCCAGCAGACGGATACGCGAGCAGTACTTC. Translating it yields CASRRIREQYF.